These T cell receptor beta chains were read from a single sample in a study of T cells in Graves' hyperthyroidism and ophthalmopathy. TCRdb reanalysed the multiplex PCR reads using MiXCR and keeps one entry per CDR3 protein. This sample has 700,000 or so distinct CDR3 sequences, with roughly 15% found just once. The sequenced sample was blood. The receptors come from a man younger than 30 with Graves' hyperthyroidism. Each CDR3 is given with its conserved first and last residue. Fields, in order: clone size, CDR3 length, V gene, J gene, CDR3 protein. Clone sizes are given selectively: once, few, many, or a class where the clone is expanded.

clone size: few; CDR3 length: 12; V gene: TRBV28; J gene: TRBJ2-4; CDR3 protein: CASSYGKNIQYF
clone size: .; CDR3 length: 18; V gene: TRBV6-2/TRBV6-3; J gene: TRBJ2-1; CDR3 protein: CASSYHPLRAGSYDEQFF
clone size: .; CDR3 length: 15; V gene: TRBV10-3; J gene: TRBJ2-2; CDR3 protein: CAISEGGPNTGELFF
clone size: .; CDR3 length: 15; V gene: TRBV12-3/TRBV12-4; J gene: TRBJ1-3; CDR3 protein: CASSQGGYRGNTIYF
clone size: few; CDR3 length: 19; V gene: TRBV7-3; J gene: TRBJ2-2; CDR3 protein: CASSLTRTSGSHETGELFF
clone size: few; CDR3 length: 12; V gene: TRBV11-3; J gene: TRBJ2-1; CDR3 protein: CASSLMGGKQFF
clone size: many; CDR3 length: 15; V gene: TRBV28; J gene: TRBJ2-5; CDR3 protein: CASSLIQGLLWTQYF
clone size: .; CDR3 length: 15; V gene: TRBV7-2; J gene: TRBJ2-3; CDR3 protein: CASSPPGTLRNTQYF
clone size: few; CDR3 length: 15; V gene: TRBV20-1; J gene: TRBJ2-4; CDR3 protein: CSARAIAGGRNIQYF
clone size: many; CDR3 length: 13; V gene: TRBV30; J gene: TRBJ2-5; CDR3 protein: CAWRSGFQETQYF
clone size: few; CDR3 length: 15; V gene: TRBV30; J gene: TRBJ2-5; CDR3 protein: CAWSPGTALGETQYF
clone size: .; CDR3 length: 13; V gene: TRBV5-1; J gene: TRBJ1-1; CDR3 protein: CASSLASRTEAFF
clone size: .; CDR3 length: 15; V gene: TRBV2; J gene: TRBJ1-5; CDR3 protein: CASSEEGQVNQPQHF
clone size: few; CDR3 length: 16; V gene: TRBV10-2; J gene: TRBJ2-4; CDR3 protein: CASSDGLGKAKNIQYF
clone size: many; CDR3 length: 13; V gene: TRBV5-1; J gene: TRBJ2-2; CDR3 protein: CASSLVGDGELFF
clone size: many; CDR3 length: 14; V gene: TRBV12-3/TRBV12-4; J gene: TRBJ2-7; CDR3 protein: CASSLRQGAGEQYF
clone size: many; CDR3 length: 15; V gene: TRBV18; J gene: TRBJ2-7; CDR3 protein: CASSPGTNRNLEQYF
clone size: few; CDR3 length: 16; V gene: TRBV12-3/TRBV12-4; J gene: TRBJ2-7; CDR3 protein: CASSPAGTSGTYEQYF
clone size: many; CDR3 length: 15; V gene: TRBV20-1; J gene: TRBJ2-1; CDR3 protein: CSARLRASGYNEQFF
clone size: many; CDR3 length: 13; V gene: TRBV29-1; J gene: TRBJ2-7; CDR3 protein: CSVVGDTAYEQYF
clone size: many; CDR3 length: 15; V gene: TRBV20-1; J gene: TRBJ2-1; CDR3 protein: CSARPGLAGVHEQFF
clone size: .; CDR3 length: 15; V gene: TRBV25-1; J gene: TRBJ2-3; CDR3 protein: CASSESRQDTDTQYF
clone size: .; CDR3 length: 12; V gene: TRBV2; J gene: TRBJ2-1; CDR3 protein: CARGTWGNEQFF
clone size: few; CDR3 length: 17; V gene: TRBV27; J gene: TRBJ2-7; CDR3 protein: CASSFRGLALSSYEQYF
clone size: .; CDR3 length: 17; V gene: TRBV2; J gene: TRBJ2-3; CDR3 protein: CASSEGTSGRRTDTQYF
clone size: .; CDR3 length: 13; V gene: TRBV27; J gene: TRBJ1-5; CDR3 protein: CASSSHSNQPQHF